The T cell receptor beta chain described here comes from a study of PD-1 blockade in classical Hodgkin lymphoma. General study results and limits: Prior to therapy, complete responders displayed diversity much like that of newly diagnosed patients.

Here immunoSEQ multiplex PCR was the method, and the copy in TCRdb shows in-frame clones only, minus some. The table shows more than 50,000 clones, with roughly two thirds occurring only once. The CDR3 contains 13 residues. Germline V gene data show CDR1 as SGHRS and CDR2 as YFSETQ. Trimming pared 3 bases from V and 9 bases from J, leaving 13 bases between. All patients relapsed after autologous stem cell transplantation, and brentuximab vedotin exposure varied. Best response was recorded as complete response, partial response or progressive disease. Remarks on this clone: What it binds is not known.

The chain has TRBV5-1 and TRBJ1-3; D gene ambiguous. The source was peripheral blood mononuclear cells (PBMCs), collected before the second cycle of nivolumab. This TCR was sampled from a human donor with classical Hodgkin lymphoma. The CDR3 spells CASSSEGSTTIYF. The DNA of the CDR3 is TGCGCCAGCAGCTCTGAAGGCTCGACCACCATATATTTT.